This entry concerns a single T cell receptor beta chain. The PCR contained 60 Vbeta and 13 Jbeta primers. The repertoire was sequenced with immunoSEQ multiplex PCR; TCRdb's copy has only in-frame clones and lacks some. The table records 180,000 or so clones, 75% to 80% of them present only once. The data originate from a study of cytomegalovirus exposure and HLA in healthy donors. The CDR3 length is 15 residues. The germline V gene has CDR1 SGHNT and CDR2 YYREEE (reference sequence). V dropped 0 bases and J dropped 0 bases, with 6 bases sitting between them. This clonotype originated in a man between 50 and 59 years old in good health and CMV-seropositive. This chain connects TRBV5-4 to TRBJ2-2; a weak D match, TRBD2 (5 bases). The sample consisted of PBMCs. The CDR3 here is CASSLGGANTGELFF. In DNA, the CDR3 is TGTGCCAGCAGCTTGGGGGGAGCGAACACCGGGGAGCTGTTTTTT.